The T cell receptor beta chain under discussion was sequenced for a study of shared clonotypes between healthy human individuals. Findings of the study overall: With few donors, the genetic and exposure-history diversity represented was limited. In contrast to clonotypes shared by all four donors, non-shared clonotypes had lower generation probabilities.

The donors, healthy adults who were HIV-negative, had experienced no recent acute infections or vaccinations. Concerning this clone itself: What it binds is not known.

The germline gives CDR1 MDHEN, CDR2 SYDVKM. This CDR3 has 14 residues. V shed 1 base and J shed 2 bases, with 8 bases lying between them. This table comes from immunoSEQ multiplex PCR, and its TCRdb copy is limited to in-frame clones, with some not included. This table holds approximately 2.4 million clones, 90% to 96% found once. This TCR came from a man between 18 and 29 years old in good health. Sequenced input: naive CD4+ T cells sorted from blood. Subset noted: CD45RA+ positively selected. This chain connects TRBV28 to TRBJ1-1; D uncertain. CDR3 amino acids: CASSLSKGNTEAFF. For the CDR3, the DNA is TGTGCCAGCAGTTTATCTAAGGGAAACACTGAAGCTTTCTTT.